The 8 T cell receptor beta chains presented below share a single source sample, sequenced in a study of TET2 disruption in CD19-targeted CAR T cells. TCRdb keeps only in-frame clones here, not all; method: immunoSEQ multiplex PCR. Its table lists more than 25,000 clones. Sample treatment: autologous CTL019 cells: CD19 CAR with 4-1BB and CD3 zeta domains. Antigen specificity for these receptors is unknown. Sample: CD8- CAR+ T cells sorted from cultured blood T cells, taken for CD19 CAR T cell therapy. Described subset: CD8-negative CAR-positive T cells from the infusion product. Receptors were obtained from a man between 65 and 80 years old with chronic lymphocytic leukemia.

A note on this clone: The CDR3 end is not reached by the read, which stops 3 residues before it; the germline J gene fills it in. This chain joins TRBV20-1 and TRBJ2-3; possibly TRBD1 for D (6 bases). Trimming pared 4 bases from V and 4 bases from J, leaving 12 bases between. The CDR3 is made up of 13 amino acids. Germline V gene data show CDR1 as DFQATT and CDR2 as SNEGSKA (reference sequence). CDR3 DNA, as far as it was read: TGCAGTGCTACAGGGGTTAGCGCAGATACG. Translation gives CSATGVSADT. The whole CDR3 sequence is CSATGVSADTQYF.

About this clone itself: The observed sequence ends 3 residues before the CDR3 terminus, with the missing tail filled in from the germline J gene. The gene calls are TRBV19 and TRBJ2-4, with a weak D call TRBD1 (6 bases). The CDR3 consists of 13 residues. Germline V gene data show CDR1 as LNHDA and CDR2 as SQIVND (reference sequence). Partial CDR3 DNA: TGTGCCAGTAGTATTCCAGGGGCGCATGGT. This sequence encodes CASSIPGAHG. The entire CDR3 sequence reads CASSIPGAHGQYF.

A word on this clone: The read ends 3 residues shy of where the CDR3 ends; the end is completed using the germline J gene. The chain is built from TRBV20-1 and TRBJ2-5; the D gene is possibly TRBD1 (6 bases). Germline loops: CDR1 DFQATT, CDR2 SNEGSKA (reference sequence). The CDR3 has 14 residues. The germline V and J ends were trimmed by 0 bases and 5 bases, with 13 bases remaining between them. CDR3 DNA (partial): TGCAGTGCTAGAGATCGATTGGGGGCCGAGACC. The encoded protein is CSARDRLGAET. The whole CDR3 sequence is CSARDRLGAETQYF.

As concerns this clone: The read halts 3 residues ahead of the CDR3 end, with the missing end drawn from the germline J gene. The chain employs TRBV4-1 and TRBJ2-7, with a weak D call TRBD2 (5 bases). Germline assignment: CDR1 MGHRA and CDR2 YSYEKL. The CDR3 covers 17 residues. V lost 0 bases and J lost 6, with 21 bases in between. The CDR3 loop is CASSQDSEFLAFGEQYF. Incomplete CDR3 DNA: TGCGCCAGCAGCCAAGATAGCGAATTCTTGGCCTTCGGCGAG.

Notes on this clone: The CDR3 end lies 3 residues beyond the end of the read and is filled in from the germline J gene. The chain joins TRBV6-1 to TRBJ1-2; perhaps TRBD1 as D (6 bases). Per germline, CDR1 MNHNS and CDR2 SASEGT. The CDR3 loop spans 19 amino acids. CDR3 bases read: TGTGCCAGCAGTGAAGTTCGTCATGGGAGCGGGGGGGGCACAGATACC. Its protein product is CASSEVRHGSGGGTDT. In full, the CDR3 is CASSEVRHGSGGGTDTYTF.

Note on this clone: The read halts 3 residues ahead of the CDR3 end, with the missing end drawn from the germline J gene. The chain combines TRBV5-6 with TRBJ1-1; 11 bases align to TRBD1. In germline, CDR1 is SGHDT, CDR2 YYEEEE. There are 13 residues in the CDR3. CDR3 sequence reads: CASSPPGQGVAFF. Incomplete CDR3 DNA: TGTGCCAGCAGCCCACCGGGACAGGGGGTC.

The sequenced CDR3 bases are TGTGCCACCTCGACCCAAGGGGTCTCTGGGGCCAACGTC. It specifies CATSTQGVSGANV. In full, the CDR3 reads CATSTQGVSGANVLTF. The chain joins TRBV19 to TRBJ2-6; tentative D call: TRBD1 (5 bases). The read ends 3 residues before the CDR3 terminus; that terminus is restored from the germline J gene. V was cut by 10 bases and J by 0 bases, with 16 bases left in between. This CDR3 has 16 amino acids. Looked up from germline, CDR1 is LNHDA and CDR2 is SQIVND (reference sequence).

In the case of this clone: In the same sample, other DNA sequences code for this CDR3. CDR3 amino acids: CAWSVGQDTSFSGNTIYF. The part of the CDR3 DNA that was read is TGTGCCTGGAGTGTAGGGCAGGACACCTCCTTCTCTGGAAACACC. The rearrangement links TRBV30 to TRBJ1-3, with D maybe TRBD1 (5 bases). The observed sequence ends 3 residues before the CDR3 terminus, with the missing tail filled in from the germline J gene. V was trimmed by 0 bases and J by 0 bases, leaving 18 bases between them. Germline lookup yields CDR1 GTSNPN and CDR2 SVGIG (reference sequence). The CDR3 consists of 18 residues.